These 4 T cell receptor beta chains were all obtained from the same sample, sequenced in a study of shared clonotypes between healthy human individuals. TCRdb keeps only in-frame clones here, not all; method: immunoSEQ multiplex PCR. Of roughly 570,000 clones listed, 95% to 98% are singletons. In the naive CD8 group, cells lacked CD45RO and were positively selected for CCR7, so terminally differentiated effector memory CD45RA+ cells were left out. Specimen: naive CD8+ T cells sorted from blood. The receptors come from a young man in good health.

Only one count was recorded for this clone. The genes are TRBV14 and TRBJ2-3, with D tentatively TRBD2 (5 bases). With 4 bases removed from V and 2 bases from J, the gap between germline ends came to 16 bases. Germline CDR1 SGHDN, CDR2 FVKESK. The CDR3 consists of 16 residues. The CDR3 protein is CASSRMEVISTDTQYF. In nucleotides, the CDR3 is TGTGCCAGCAGCCGAATGGAGGTAATTTCCACAGATACGCAGTATTTT.

As DNA, the CDR3 is TGTGCCAGCATTTACGGAACCGGGGAGCTGTTTTTT. Its protein is CASIYGTGELFF. The V gene is TRBV2, the J gene TRBJ2-2; D unclear. V was cut by 7 bases and J by 5 bases, with 8 bases left in between. The CDR3 runs 12 residues. Germline lookup yields CDR1 SNHLY and CDR2 FYNNEI.

CDR3 in DNA: TGTGCCAGCAGTTTTTTGGGACTAGCGGGAGGTAATGAGCAGTTCTTC. This gives the protein CASSFLGLAGGNEQFF. This chain joins TRBV27 and TRBJ2-1; 15 bases line up with TRBD2. The CDR3 contains 16 residues. The ends lost 3 bases at V and 7 bases at J; junction bases unmatched: 4. Germline V gene data show CDR1 as MNHEY and CDR2 as SMNVEV (reference sequence).

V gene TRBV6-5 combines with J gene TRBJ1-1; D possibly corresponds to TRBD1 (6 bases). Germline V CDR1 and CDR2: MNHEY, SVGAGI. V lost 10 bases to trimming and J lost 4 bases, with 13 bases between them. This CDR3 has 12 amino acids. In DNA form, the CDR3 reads TGTGCCACCAAAACGGGGGCCACTGAAGCTTTCTTT. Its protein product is CATKTGATEAFF.